What follows are 4 T cell receptor beta chains derived from one specimen sequenced in a study of PD-L1 blockade in urothelial cancer. The time point was: pretreatment peripheral blood. The protocol was immunoSEQ multiplex PCR, while the TCRdb copy is restricted to in-frame clones and leaves out a portion. This table has around 130,000 clones, 70% to 85% appearing once. The specimen comprised PBMCs, sampled around atezolizumab (anti-PD-L1) treatment. The receptors derive from a man aged 45 to 65 with urothelial cancer.

This clone has only a few counts. The rearrangement links TRBV19 to TRBJ2-1, with 7 bases aligning to TRBD2. The CDR3 loop spans 15 amino acids. CDR1 and CDR2 (germline): LNHDA, SQIVND (reference sequence). V was pared by 7 bases and J by 9 bases, with 15 bases of the junction left unmatched. CDR3 nucleotide sequence: TGTGCCAGTATCTCGCGGGAGAGGGGAGTTGCTGAGCAGTTCTTC. Translated, it gives CASISRERGVAEQFF.

V is TRBV11-2 and J is TRBJ1-3, with D unclear. The CDR3 has 15 amino acids. Trimming left V 0 bases short and J 0 bases short, with 6 bases between. From germline, CDR1 is SGHAT and CDR2 FQNNGV. The CDR3 coding sequence is TGTGCCAGCAGCTTAGAGAGGAGCTCTGGAAACACCATATATTTT. Translated, it gives CASSLERSSGNTIYF.

V and J are TRBV5-1 and TRBJ2-6; TRBD1 is a possible D gene (6 bases). Per germline, CDR1 SGHRS and CDR2 YFSETQ. The CDR3 contains 16 residues. Deletions cut 0 bases from V and 2 bases from J, with 9 bases between. CDR3 DNA sequence: TGCGCCAGCAGCTTGGTACAGGGAGCTGGGGCCAACGTCCTGACTTTC. Encoded protein: CASSLVQGAGANVLTF.

V usage is TRBV7-2 and J usage is TRBJ1-1, with no clear D. CDR3 length: 15 residues. Trimming took off 2 bases at V and 4 bases at J, with 14 bases between the two ends. The germline V gene has CDR1 SGHTA and CDR2 FQGNSA. The DNA of the CDR3 is TGTGCCAGCAGCTTACCCCAGCACGGAGTCACTGAAGCTTTCTTT. Protein sequence: CASSLPQHGVTEAFF. The variable domain in full, with the rest retrieved from reference TRBV7-2 and TRBJ1-1, is GAGVSQSPSNKVTEKGKDVELRCDPISGHTALYWYRQSLGQGLEFLIYFQGNSAPDKSGLPSDRFSAERTGGSVSTLTIQRTQQEDSAVYLCASSLPQHGVTEAFFGQGTRLTVV.